A single sample gave rise to the 21 T cell receptor beta chains below, sequenced in a study of CXCR3-negative and CXCR3-positive naive CD8 T cells. General study findings and limits: CXCR3-expressing naive cells carried TRB CDR3s more hydrophobic than those of CXCR3-negative naive cells.

These receptors have no identified antigens. UMI-labeled 5' RACE yielded the TRB cDNA libraries. TCRdb reworked the 5' RACE reads into one entry per CDR3 protein, no DNA. The table counts more than 80,000 distinct CDR3 sequences; more than 0.3% lies in the top ten. The sample was naive CXCR3+ CD8+ T cells from blood. Subset given: CD45RO-CCR7+CD27+CD95- naive CD8+ T cells expressing CXCR3 (TNR3+). These receptors all stem from a human donor in good health. Some clones in this sample may be carry-over from other donors' samples.

The J gene is TRBJ2-1, the V gene TRBV6-5; TCRdb returns TRBD2, unconfirmable since there is no DNA. CDR3 length: 18 residues. The germline gives CDR1 MNHEY, CDR2 SVGAGI. The chain's CDR3 is CASSSSTGAGPPYNEQFF.

V gene TRBV4-2 combines with J gene TRBJ2-1; the D call from TCRdb, TRBD1, cannot be confirmed without DNA. CDR3 length: 14 amino acids. Germline V gene data show CDR1 as LGHNA and CDR2 as YNFKEQ. The CDR3 loop is CASIQTGGTNEQFF.

V and J are TRBV7-2 and TRBJ1-2; there is no DNA to check the TCRdb D call of TRBD1. The germline CDR1 and CDR2 sequences are SGHTA and FQGNSA. The CDR3 is 15 amino acids. CDR3 sequence reads: CASSLMAGDNYGYTF.

This sequence joins TRBV9 and TRBJ2-7; the TRBD2 assignment by TCRdb is unverifiable without DNA. Germline values: CDR1 SGDLS, CDR2 YYNGEE. This CDR3 spans 13 amino acids. The CDR3 sequence: CASSVLPSYEQYF.

V usage is TRBV9 and J usage is TRBJ2-1; without DNA, the TCRdb call of TRBD1 cannot be checked. The CDR3 consists of 15 residues. Germline V gene lookup returns CDR1 SGDLS and CDR2 YYNGEE. The CDR3 region is CASSVVDREGDEQFF.

The J gene is TRBJ1-3, the V gene TRBV12-3 or TRBV12-4. The CDR3 has 15 residues. The CDR3 loop is CASSLQGPSGNTIYF.

This chain joins TRBV4-1 and TRBJ2-7; absent DNA, TCRdb's TRBD1 call cannot be checked. Germline values: CDR1 MGHRA, CDR2 YSYEKL. CDR3 size: 14 residues. The CDR3 loop is CASSQTRVAYEQYF.

J is TRBJ1-1 and V is TRBV20-1; TCRdb gives TRBD1 as the D gene, but with no DNA this cannot be confirmed. The CDR3 is 14 amino acids. From germline, CDR1 is DFQATT and CDR2 SNEGSKA (reference sequence). This CDR3 is CSVKGIPSNTEAFF.

The chain joins TRBV4-1 to TRBJ2-7; the TCRdb D gene call, TRBD1, has no DNA to confirm it. Germline-derived CDR1 and CDR2 are MGHRA and YSYEKL. This CDR3 comprises 16 residues. The CDR3 here is CASSQVGTGSGYEQYF.

The rearrangement uses TRBV20-1 and TRBJ2-7; there is no DNA to check the TCRdb D call of TRBD2. The CDR3 is 14 residues long. The V gene's germline CDR1 is DFQATT and CDR2 SNEGSKA (reference sequence). The CDR3 protein is CSAASGASSYEQYF.

This sequence joins TRBV28 and TRBJ2-3; no DNA is available, so the TRBD2 call from TCRdb remains unchecked. Germline CDR1 MDHEN, CDR2 SYDVKM. The CDR3 sequence is 15 residues long. The CDR3 reads CASSDPGLGWDTQYF.

The rearrangement uses TRBV3-1 and TRBJ1-1; TCRdb picks TRBD1, but there is no DNA to check that call. The CDR3 has 15 amino acids. The germline CDR1 and CDR2 sequences are LGHDT and YNNKEL (reference sequence). CDR3 sequence reads: CASSQAARGKTEAFF.

This chain uses TRBV5-4 with TRBJ2-3; without DNA, the TCRdb call of TRBD2 cannot be checked. CDR3 length: 18 residues. Germline V gene sequence: CDR1 SGHNT, CDR2 YYREEE (reference sequence). CDR3 loop: CASSPGLAGEDPTDTQYF.

This chain links TRBV28 with TRBJ2-1; no DNA is available, so the TRBD1 call from TCRdb remains unchecked. Germline-derived CDR1 and CDR2 are MDHEN and SYDVKM. The CDR3 sequence is 13 residues long. The CDR3 spells CASSLRGDREQFF.

The rearrangement joins TRBV19 to TRBJ2-7; TCRdb names TRBD1, which stays unverified in the absence of DNA. The CDR3 contains 14 residues. The germline V gene encodes CDR1 LNHDA and CDR2 SQIVND (reference sequence). The CDR3 is CASSMGQGAYEQYF. The full variable domain, completed using reference TRBV19 and TRBJ2-7, is DGGITQSPKYLFRKEGQNVTLSCEQNLNHDAMYWYRQDPGQGLRLIYYSQIVNDFQKGDIAEGYSVSREKKESFPLTVTSAQKNPTAFYLCASSMGQGAYEQYFGPGTRLTVT.

The chain recombines TRBV7-9 with TRBJ2-5; TCRdb picks TRBD1, but there is no DNA to check that call. The CDR3 runs 14 residues. CDR1 is SEHNR, CDR2 FQNEAQ, per germline (reference sequence). Here the CDR3 reads CASSLGTGGETQYF.

This chain connects TRBV20-1 to TRBJ1-1; TCRdb proposes TRBD1, but this gene call is untestable without DNA. Looked up from germline, CDR1 is DFQATT and CDR2 is SNEGSKA (reference sequence). The CDR3 is 15 residues long. CDR3 sequence: CSARDRDRLNTEAFF.

The rearrangement uses TRBV12-3 or TRBV12-4 and TRBJ2-2. The CDR3 extends over 16 amino acids. This CDR3 is CASSLEGFANTGELFF.

V usage is TRBV29-1 and J usage is TRBJ2-7. The CDR3 spans 12 residues. The V gene's germline CDR1 is SQVTM and CDR2 ANQGSEA. The CDR3: CSVESLSYEQYF.

This chain connects TRBV12-5 to TRBJ2-3; TCRdb designates TRBD2, a call that cannot be tested without DNA. CDR1 and CDR2 from the germline V gene are LGHNT and FRNRAP. The CDR3 is 18 residues long. CDR3 protein: CASGWDVTSGLYTDTQYF.

The genes are TRBV20-1 and TRBJ2-3; checking the TCRdb D call of TRBD1 is not possible without DNA. The CDR3 extends over 15 amino acids. The V gene's germline CDR1 is DFQATT and CDR2 SNEGSKA (reference sequence). This chain's CDR3 is CSASTPYLATDTQYF.